The sequence of this T cell receptor (beta chain) was determined in a study of T cell responses to AZD1222 COVID-19 vaccine. Study-wide points: Among the donors, most were white British and more were female, and clonal diversity was possibly underestimated. Repertoire samples came only from after the peak T cell response. A reported finding is that nearly half of spike-specific TCRs target unmutated variant regions.

Pooled samples include second doses given at about 4 or 12 weeks. With regard to this clone: Its antigen is as yet unknown.

The method was immunoSEQ multiplex PCR; TCRdb's version includes in-frame clones alone and lacks a portion of them. The sample records roughly 49,000 clones, 87% being singletons. Trimming took 3 bases from V and 1 from J, leaving 10 bases between them. Germline CDR1 LNHDA, CDR2 SQIVND (reference sequence). This CDR3 is 14 amino acids long. The starting material was peripheral blood, obtained 28 days after the second AZD1222 dose. The gene calls are TRBV19 and TRBJ2-7, with D unclear. The TCR sequence derives from an adult who received the AZD1222 COVID-19 vaccine. The DNA of the CDR3 is TGTGCCAGTAGTATTTCATCGGCTTCCTACGAGCAGTACTTC. This translates into CASSISSASYEQYF.